The TCR beta chain described here comes from a study of blood T cells in healthy people across ages. The sample, 7.5 to 10 milliliters of peripheral blood, was drawn from each donor. The V gene lost 0 bases and the J gene lost 3 bases, with 9 bases spanning the gap. This CDR3 contains 15 residues. Germline values: CDR1 LGHNA, CDR2 YNFKEQ. Together with a sample-barcoded 5' primer, a J-beta primer mix was included in a second PCR lasting roughly 6 to 12 cycles. Carrying 12 random nucleotides, a template-switch adaptor labeled each individual cDNA molecule. TCRdb used MiXCR to reprocess the 5' RACE reads, holding one entry per CDR3 protein. The sample records 850,000 to 1,000,000 distinct CDR3 sequences, roughly 51% being singletons.

The source is a woman aged 55-69 years in good health. Sequencing was done on a sample of blood. The V and J genes are TRBV4-2 and TRBJ1-5; D not resolved. DNA of the CDR3: TGTGCCAGCAGCCAAGATCCGGATCCCAATCAGCCCCAGCATTTT. Amino acid sequence: CASSQDPDPNQPQHF.